The 26 T cell receptor beta chains given below trace back to one sample, sequenced in a study of OX40 agonist ivuxolimab in advanced cancers. The assay was immunoSEQ multiplex PCR, and TCRdb's table has in-frame clones only and misses some. This sample has nearly 70,000 clones, with 85% to 90% found just once. Here the sequenced sample was CD4+ or CD8+ T cells sorted from blood, taken in a trial of the OX40 agonist ivuxolimab. The receptors were sampled from an adult with an advanced solid tumor such as melanoma, head and neck, liver or kidney cancer.

The CDR3 sequence: CASSSQQGALFEKLFF. Here the CDR3 DNA reads TGTGCCAGCAGTTCACAACAGGGGGCACTATTTGAAAAACTGTTTTTT. The chain combines TRBV27 with TRBJ1-4; 9 bases align to TRBD1. The V gene's germline CDR1 is MNHEY and CDR2 SMNVEV (reference sequence). Losses at the gene ends were 4 bases for V and 7 bases for J; bases not matched to a gene: 10. The CDR3 is made up of 16 amino acids.

The chain couples TRBV11-3 to TRBJ2-4, with D possibly TRBD2 on 6 matching bases. CDR1 is SGHNT, CDR2 YENEEA, per germline. CDR3 length: 16 residues. Deletions cut 4 bases from V and 1 base from J, with 14 bases between. Here the CDR3 reads CASSWGSAGAKNIQYF. The CDR3 DNA follows: TGTGCCAGCAGCTGGGGGAGTGCGGGGGCCAAAAACATTCAGTACTTC.

The chain recombines TRBV7-6 with TRBJ2-3, with TRBD2 as a possible D gene (6 bases). CDR1 SGHVS and CDR2 FNYEAQ come from the germline V gene. Trimming pared 2 bases from V and 4 bases from J, leaving 22 bases between. The CDR3 has 18 amino acids. CDR3 in amino acids: CASSLNPGPGGEADTQYF. The CDR3 nucleotides are TGTGCCAGCAGCTTAAACCCGGGACCGGGCGGGGAGGCAGATACGCAGTATTTT.

The CDR3 is CASSGADQGEQYF. The CDR3 region has the DNA TGTGCCAGCAGCGGGGCGGACCAGGGCGAGCAGTACTTC. The chain is built from TRBV13 and TRBJ2-7, with D maybe TRBD1 (5 bases). V lost 5 bases and J lost 6, with 14 bases in between. In germline, CDR1 is PRHDT, CDR2 FYEKMQ (reference sequence). This CDR3 has 13 amino acids.

The V and J genes are TRBV7-2 and TRBJ1-1; 8 nucleotides line up with TRBD1. Germline V gene data show CDR1 as SGHTA and CDR2 as FQGNSA. J lost 0 bases, V lost 2 bases, and 11 bases had no gene match. This CDR3 has 18 residues. The CDR3 sequence: CASSLRSGTGNLNTEAFF. The CDR3 DNA sequence: TGTGCCAGCAGCTTAAGATCTGGGACAGGAAATTTGAACACTGAAGCTTTCTTT.

The V call is TRBV5-4, the J call TRBJ1-1; TRBD1 agrees at 11 bases. V lost 3 bases and J lost 0; bases outside the gene matches: 4. This CDR3 has 16 amino acids. From germline, CDR1 is SGHNT and CDR2 YYREEE (reference sequence). CDR3 loop: CASSWGTGGMNTEAFF. The CDR3 DNA follows: TGTGCCAGCAGCTGGGGGACAGGGGGTATGAACACTGAAGCTTTCTTT.

Only a few counts were recorded for this clone. The CDR3 bases are TGTGCCAGCAGCGTAGACGGCGGGAGGGCCAATGAGCAGTTCTTC. As protein: CASSVDGGRANEQFF. This chain links TRBV9 with TRBJ2-1, with 9 bases lining up with TRBD2. The V gene end was trimmed by 0 bases and the J gene end by 6 bases; junction bases not matched to a gene: 4. The CDR3 runs 15 residues. The germline V gene encodes CDR1 SGDLS and CDR2 YYNGEE.

This clone has just a few counts. This chain joins TRBV7-3 and TRBJ2-3, with 8 bases that match TRBD1. There are 15 residues in the CDR3. Germline-derived CDR1 and CDR2 are SGHTA and FQGTGA. The J segment lost 5 bases and the V segment lost 2 bases, leaving 6 bases of the junction unmatched. CDR3 residues: CASSLLGQGGDTQYF. The CDR3 DNA is TGTGCCAGCAGCTTACTCGGACAGGGCGGAGATACGCAGTATTTT.

The chain links TRBV9 to TRBJ1-4; D is uncertain. V lost 3 bases to trimming and J lost 5 bases, with 11 bases between them. The germline CDR1 and CDR2 sequences are SGDLS and YYNGEE. The length of the CDR3 is 14 residues. CDR3 sequence (DNA): TGTGCCAGCAGCGCGAAGGGTAGGAATGAAAAACTGTTTTTT. The encoded protein is CASSAKGRNEKLFF. Full variable domain (remainder filled in from reference TRBV9 and TRBJ1-4): DSGVTQTPKHLITATGQRVTLRCSPRSGDLSVYWYQQSLDQGLQFLIQYYNGEERAKGNILERFSAQQFPDLHSELNLSSLELGDSALYFCASSAKGRNEKLFFGSGTQLSVL.

J is TRBJ2-7 and V is TRBV5-1; maybe TRBD2 (6 bases). V dropped 4 bases and J dropped 3 bases, with 14 bases sitting between them. The CDR3 runs 14 residues. Germline CDR1 and CDR2: SGHRS and YFSETQ. CDR3 DNA sequence: TGCGCCAGCAGCAGCCCCGGACTATTCTACGAGCAGTACTTC. It translates to CASSSPGLFYEQYF.

V usage is TRBV28 and J usage is TRBJ1-1; D is unresolved. CDR1 is MDHEN, CDR2 SYDVKM, per germline. Trimming cost V 2 bases and J 0 bases, with 4 bases left between them. This CDR3 has 13 residues. CDR3 loop: CASSLEVNTEAFF. In DNA form, the CDR3 reads TGTGCCAGCAGTTTAGAAGTGAACACTGAAGCTTTCTTT.

The V and J genes are TRBV14 and TRBJ1-1; D gene ambiguous. CDR1 and CDR2 (germline): SGHDN, FVKESK. The CDR3 sequence is 15 residues long. V shed 0 bases and J shed 1 base, with 9 bases lying between them. CDR3 nucleotide sequence: TGTGCCAGCAGCCAAGACCCGGGTACGAACACTGAAGCTTTCTTT. Residues: CASSQDPGTNTEAFF. The variable domain in full, completed from reference TRBV14 and TRBJ1-1, reads EAGVTQFPSHSVIEKGQTVTLRCDPISGHDNLYWYRRVMGKEIKFLLHFVKESKQDESGMPNNRFLAERTGGTYSTLKVQPAELEDSGVYFCASSQDPGTNTEAFFGQGTRLTVV.

This chain uses TRBV18 with TRBJ1-2, with D perhaps matching TRBD1 (6 bases). Trimming removed 6 bases at V and 4 bases at J, with 15 bases between. Germline V lookup: CDR1 KGHSH, CDR2 LQKENI. This CDR3 region has 14 residues. CDR3 amino acids: CASSTGSSVYGYTF. The CDR3 region has the DNA TGTGCCAGCTCCACAGGGAGCTCGGTCTATGGCTACACCTTC.

This chain joins TRBV5-1 and TRBJ2-3, with D tentatively TRBD2 (6 bases). V was clipped by 2 bases and J by 1 base, with 11 bases between them. Germline-derived CDR1 and CDR2 are SGHRS and YFSETQ. This CDR3 is 15 amino acids long. The CDR3 DNA reads TGCGCCAGCAGCTTATCGGGGGACCGCACAGATACGCAGTATTTT. It specifies CASSLSGDRTDTQYF.

There are a few counts of this clone. The junction departs from germline at one end; a sequencing error may be responsible. This chain connects TRBV7-3 to TRBJ1-5, with 7 bases fitting TRBD1. This CDR3 comprises 16 residues. CDR1 SGHTA and CDR2 FQGTGA come from the germline V gene. The chain's CDR3 is CASSQGTENSNQPQHF. The CDR3 nucleotides read TGCGCCAGCAGCCAGGGGACAGAAAATAGCAATCAGCCCCAGCATTTT.

This clone was observed a few times. CDR3 bases: TGTGCCAGTCGCCCGGCAGGGAGCTCCTACAATGAGCAGTTCTTC. Translated, it gives CASRPAGSSYNEQFF. The chain links TRBV19 to TRBJ2-1, with D perhaps assigned TRBD1 or TRBD2 (5 bases each). The CDR3 loop spans 15 amino acids. Germline CDR1 LNHDA, CDR2 SQIVND (reference sequence). V was clipped by 8 bases and J by 0 bases, with 14 bases between them. The full variable domain, rest sourced from reference TRBV19 and TRBJ2-1, is DGGITQSPKYLFRKEGQNVTLSCEQNLNHDAMYWYRQDPGQGLRLIYYSQIVNDFQKGDIAEGYSVSREKKESFPLTVTSAQKNPTAFYLCASRPAGSSYNEQFFGPGTRLTVL.

CDR3 residues: CATSRTGHLSNQPQHF. The DNA of the CDR3 is TGTGCCACCAGCAGAACGGGACACCTTAGCAATCAGCCCCAGCATTTT. The chain is built from TRBV15 and TRBJ1-5, with D possibly TRBD1 on 6 matching bases. Germline values: CDR1 LNHNV, CDR2 YYDKDF (reference sequence). The CDR3 sequence is 16 residues long. The V gene lost 2 bases and the J gene lost 0 bases, with 11 bases spanning the gap.

This clone turned up a few times. V usage is TRBV5-1 and J usage is TRBJ2-3, with TRBD1 matching over 10 bases. Germline V gene lookup returns CDR1 SGHRS and CDR2 YFSETQ. This CDR3 has 14 amino acids. V shed 4 bases, J shed 4 bases, and the junction held 3 bases outside the gene matches. The CDR3 loop reads CASSIGQGADTQYF. As DNA, the CDR3 is TGCGCCAGCAGCATCGGACAGGGGGCAGATACGCAGTATTTT.

The rearrangement links TRBV5-6 to TRBJ2-7; TRBD1 aligns across 9 bases. Germline V gives CDR1 SGHDT, CDR2 YYEEEE. This CDR3 has 14 amino acids. V lost 3 bases, J lost 3 bases, and 4 bases stayed unmatched. The CDR3 DNA follows: TGTGCCAGCAGCTCCGGGACAGGGAACTACGAGCAGTACTTC. Amino acid sequence: CASSSGTGNYEQYF.

V usage is TRBV19 and J usage is TRBJ2-1, with TRBD2 matching over 10 bases. Germline V gene lookup returns CDR1 LNHDA and CDR2 SQIVND (reference sequence). This CDR3 comprises 16 residues. The trim removed 6 bases at V and 3 bases at J, leaving 8 bases unmatched. The CDR3 is CASRSGGTSVYNEQFF. The CDR3 DNA reads as TGTGCCAGTAGGTCTGGGGGGACTAGCGTCTACAATGAGCAGTTCTTC. The whole variable domain, filled in from reference TRBV19 and TRBJ2-1, reads DGGITQSPKYLFRKEGQNVTLSCEQNLNHDAMYWYRQDPGQGLRLIYYSQIVNDFQKGDIAEGYSVSREKKESFPLTVTSAQKNPTAFYLCASRSGGTSVYNEQFFGPGTRLTVL.

This clone was seen a few times. The V call is TRBV9, the J call TRBJ1-2; D is possibly TRBD1 (5 bases). The V gene's germline CDR1 is SGDLS and CDR2 YYNGEE. The V end was cut by 0 bases, the J end by 1 base, with 10 bases between. The CDR3 contains 15 residues. The CDR3 here is CASSVDMGDNYGYTF. The CDR3 DNA reads as TGTGCCAGCAGCGTAGATATGGGGGATAACTATGGCTACACCTTC.

The chain has TRBV6-1 and TRBJ2-7, with no clear D. Germline assignment: CDR1 MNHNS and CDR2 SASEGT. Between the trimmed V and J ends, which lost 10 bases and 3 bases, there was a span of 16 bases. The CDR3 spans 13 residues. The CDR3 nucleotides are TGTGCCACCTCGGACGGGCCCAACTACGAGCAGTACTTC. It codes for CATSDGPNYEQYF.

This chain links TRBV18 with TRBJ1-2, with TRBD1 matching over 7 bases. The trim removed 4 bases at V and 1 base at J, leaving 6 bases unmatched. CDR1 is KGHSH, CDR2 LQKENI, per germline. CDR3 size: 15 residues. The CDR3 protein is CASSRPGTDNYGYTF. The CDR3 region has the DNA TGTGCCAGCTCACGGCCCGGGACAGATAACTATGGCTACACCTTC. Full variable domain (rest looked up from reference TRBV18 and TRBJ1-2): NAGVMQNPRHLVRRRGQEARLRCSPMKGHSHVYWYRQLPEEGLKFMVYLQKENIIDESGMPKERFSAEFPKEGPSILRIQQVVRGDSAAYFCASSRPGTDNYGYTFGSGTRLTVV.

The V gene is TRBV4-1, the J gene TRBJ2-5, with TRBD2 identical over 8 bases. From germline, CDR1 is MGHRA and CDR2 YSYEKL. This CDR3 region has 15 residues. V shed 5 bases and J 5 bases; nucleotides not matched to a gene: 10. CDR3 residues: CASSYRTSPGETQYF. Here the CDR3 DNA reads TGCGCCAGCAGCTACAGGACTAGCCCCGGGGAGACCCAGTACTTC.

This chain uses TRBV29-1 with TRBJ2-3; tentative D call: TRBD2 (6 bases). The CDR3 totals 12 residues. The V gene's germline CDR1 is SQVTM and CDR2 ANQGSEA. The V end lost 6 bases, the J end lost 1 base, and 8 bases lay between the germline ends. The CDR3 protein is CSVGGGTDTQYF. The DNA for the CDR3 is TGCAGCGTGGGGGGAGGCACAGATACGCAGTATTTT.

The gene calls are TRBV7-6 and TRBJ1-1, with no clear D. CDR1 is SGHVS, CDR2 FNYEAQ, per germline. The CDR3 is 13 amino acids. V was cut by 1 base and J by 11 bases, with 14 bases left in between. The CDR3 sequence: CASSLEAGDVAFF. In nucleotides, the CDR3 is TGTGCCAGCAGCTTAGAGGCCGGGGATGTTGCTTTCTTT.